The present T cell receptor beta chain was sequenced within a study of CD8 T cells in ankylosing spondylitis. General study results and limits: A motif in TCR beta, a set of about 8 highly homologous variants, appeared characteristic of ankylosing spondylitis blood.

Using its own MiXCR run on the 5' RACE reads, TCRdb lists one record per CDR3 protein. The sample contains some 220,000 distinct CDR3 sequences, 6% to 8.5% of which appear only once. This clonotype showed up just a few times. Its matching antigen is unknown. The receptor was isolated from a male donor with ankylosing spondylitis. The specimen was blood, either unsorted or a sorted T cell fraction (not recorded which).

In DNA, the CDR3 is TGTGCCAGCAGCCCGCCGGTAGGGAATGAGCAGTTCTTC. This gives the protein CASSPPVGNEQFF. The gene calls are TRBV9 and TRBJ2-1; no clear D gene. Per the germline V gene, CDR1 is SGDLS and CDR2 is YYNGEE. The CDR3 has 13 residues. The V and J ends lost 4 bases and 7 bases respectively, with 12 bases between them.